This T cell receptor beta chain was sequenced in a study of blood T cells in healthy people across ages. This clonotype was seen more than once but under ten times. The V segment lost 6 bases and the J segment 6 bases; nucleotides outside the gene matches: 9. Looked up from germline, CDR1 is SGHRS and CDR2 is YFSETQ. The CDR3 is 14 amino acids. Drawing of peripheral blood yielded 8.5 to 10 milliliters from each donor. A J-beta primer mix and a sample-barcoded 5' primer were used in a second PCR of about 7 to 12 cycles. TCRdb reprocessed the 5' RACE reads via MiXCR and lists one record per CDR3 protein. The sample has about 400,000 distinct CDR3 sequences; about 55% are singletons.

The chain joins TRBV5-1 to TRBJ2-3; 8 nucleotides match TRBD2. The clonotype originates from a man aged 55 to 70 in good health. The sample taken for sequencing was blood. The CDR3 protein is CASNRAGVDDTQYF. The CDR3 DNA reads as TGCGCCAGCAACCGAGCGGGAGTCGATGATACGCAGTATTTT.